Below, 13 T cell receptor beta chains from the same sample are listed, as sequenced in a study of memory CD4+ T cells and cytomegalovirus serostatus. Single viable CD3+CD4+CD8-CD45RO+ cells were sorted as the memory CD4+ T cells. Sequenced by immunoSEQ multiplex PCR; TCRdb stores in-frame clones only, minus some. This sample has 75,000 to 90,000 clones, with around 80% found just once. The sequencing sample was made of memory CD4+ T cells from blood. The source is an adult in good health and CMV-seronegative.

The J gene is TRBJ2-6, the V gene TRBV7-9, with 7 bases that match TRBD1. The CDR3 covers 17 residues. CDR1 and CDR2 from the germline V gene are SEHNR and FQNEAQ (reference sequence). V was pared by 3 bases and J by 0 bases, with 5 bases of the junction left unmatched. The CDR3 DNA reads TGTGCCAGCAGCTTGCAGGGGGTAAGCTCTGGGGCCAACGTCCTGACTTTC. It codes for CASSLQGVSSGANVLTF.

The CDR3 sequence is CASGTSGGAVEQYF. In nucleotides, the CDR3 is TGTGCCAGCGGAACTAGCGGGGGGGCGGTCGAGCAGTACTTC. This sequence joins TRBV6-6 and TRBJ2-7, with TRBD2 identical over 13 bases. Germline trimming cut 8 bases from V and 6 bases from J; bases unmatched to any gene: 7. Germline assignment: CDR1 MNHNY and CDR2 SVGAGI (reference sequence). The CDR3 covers 14 residues.

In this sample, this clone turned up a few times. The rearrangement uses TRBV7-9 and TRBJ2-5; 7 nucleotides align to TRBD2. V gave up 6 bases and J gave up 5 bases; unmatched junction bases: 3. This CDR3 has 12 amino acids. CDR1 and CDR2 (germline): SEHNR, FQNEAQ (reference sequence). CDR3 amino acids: CASSTSDETQYF. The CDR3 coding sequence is TGTGCCAGCAGTACTAGCGACGAGACCCAGTACTTC. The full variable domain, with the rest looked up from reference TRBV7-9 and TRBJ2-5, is DTGVSQNPRHKITKRGQNVTFRCDPISEHNRLYWYRQTLGQGPEFLTYFQNEAQLEKSRLLSDRFSAERPKGSFSTLEIQRTEQGDSAMYLCASSTSDETQYFGPGTRLLVL.

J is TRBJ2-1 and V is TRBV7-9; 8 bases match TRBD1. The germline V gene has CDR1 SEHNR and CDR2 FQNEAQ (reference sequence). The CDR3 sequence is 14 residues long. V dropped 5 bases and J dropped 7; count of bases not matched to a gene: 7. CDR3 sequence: CASSPWTGRNEQFF. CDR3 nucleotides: TGTGCCAGCAGCCCCTGGACAGGGCGGAATGAGCAGTTCTTC.

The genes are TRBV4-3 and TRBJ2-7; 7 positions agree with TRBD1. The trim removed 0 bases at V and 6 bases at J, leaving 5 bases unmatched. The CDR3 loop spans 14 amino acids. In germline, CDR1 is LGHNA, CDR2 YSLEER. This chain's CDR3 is CASSQEFHRGEQYF. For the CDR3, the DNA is TGCGCCAGCAGCCAAGAGTTCCACAGGGGCGAGCAGTACTTC.

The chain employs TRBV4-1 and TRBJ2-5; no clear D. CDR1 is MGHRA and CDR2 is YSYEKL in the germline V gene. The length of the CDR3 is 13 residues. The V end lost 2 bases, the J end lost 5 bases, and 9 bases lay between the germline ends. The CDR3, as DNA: TGCGCCAGCAGCCAATTCAACGCGGAGACCCAGTACTTC. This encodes CASSQFNAETQYF.

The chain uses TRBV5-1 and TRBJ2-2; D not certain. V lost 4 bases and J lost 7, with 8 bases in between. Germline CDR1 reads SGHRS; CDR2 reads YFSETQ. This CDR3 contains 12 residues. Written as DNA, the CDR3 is TGCGCCAGCAGCCCGGGTCTCGGGGAGCTGTTTTTT. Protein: CASSPGLGELFF. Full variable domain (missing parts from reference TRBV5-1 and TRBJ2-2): KAGVTQTPRYLIKTRGQQVTLSCSPISGHRSVSWYQQTPGQGLQFLFEYFSETQRNKGNFPGRFSGRQFSNSRSEMNVSTLELGDSALYLCASSPGLGELFFGEGSRLTVL.

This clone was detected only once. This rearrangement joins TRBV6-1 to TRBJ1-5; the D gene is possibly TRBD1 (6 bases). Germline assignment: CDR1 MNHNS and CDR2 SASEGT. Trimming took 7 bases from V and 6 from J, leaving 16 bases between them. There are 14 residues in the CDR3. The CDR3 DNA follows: TGTGCCAGCATCCTCGCAGGGGCTATTCAGCCCCAGCATTTT. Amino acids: CASILAGAIQPQHF.

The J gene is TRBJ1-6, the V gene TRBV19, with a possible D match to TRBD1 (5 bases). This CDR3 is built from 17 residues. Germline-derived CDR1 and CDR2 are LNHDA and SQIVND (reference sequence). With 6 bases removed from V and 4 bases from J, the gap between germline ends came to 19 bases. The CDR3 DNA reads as TGTGCCAGTAGGGCCTTGCGGAGGGACCTTTATAATTCACCCCTCCACTTT. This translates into CASRALRRDLYNSPLHF.

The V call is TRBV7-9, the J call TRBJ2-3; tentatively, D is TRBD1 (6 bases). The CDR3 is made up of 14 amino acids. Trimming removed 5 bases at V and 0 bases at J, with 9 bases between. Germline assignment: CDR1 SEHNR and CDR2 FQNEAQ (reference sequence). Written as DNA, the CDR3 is TGTGCCAGCAGCCCAGGACAGAGCACAGATACGCAGTATTTT. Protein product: CASSPGQSTDTQYF.

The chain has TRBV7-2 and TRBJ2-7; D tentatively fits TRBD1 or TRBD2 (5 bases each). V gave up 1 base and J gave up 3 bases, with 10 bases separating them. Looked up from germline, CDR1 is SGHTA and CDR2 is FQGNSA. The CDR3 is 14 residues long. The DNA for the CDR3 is TGTGCCAGCAGCTTAGGGGGGACCCGCTACGAGCAGTACTTC. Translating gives CASSLGGTRYEQYF.

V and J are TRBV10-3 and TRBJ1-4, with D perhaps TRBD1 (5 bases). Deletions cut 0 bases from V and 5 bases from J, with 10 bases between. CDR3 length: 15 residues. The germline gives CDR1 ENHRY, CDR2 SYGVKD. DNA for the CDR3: TGTGCCATCAGTGAGTCGGGGGGAGGAAATGAAAAACTGTTTTTT. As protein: CAISESGGGNEKLFF.

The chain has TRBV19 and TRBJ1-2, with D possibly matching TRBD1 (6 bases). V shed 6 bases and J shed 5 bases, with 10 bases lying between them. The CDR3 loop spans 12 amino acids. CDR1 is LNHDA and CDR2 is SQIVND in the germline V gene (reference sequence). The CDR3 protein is CASRGGAYGYTF. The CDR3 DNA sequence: TGTGCCAGTAGGGGGGGCGCTTATGGCTACACCTTC. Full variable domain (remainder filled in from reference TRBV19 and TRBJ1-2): DGGITQSPKYLFRKEGQNVTLSCEQNLNHDAMYWYRQDPGQGLRLIYYSQIVNDFQKGDIAEGYSVSREKKESFPLTVTSAQKNPTAFYLCASRGGAYGYTFGSGTRLTVV.